This TCR beta chain was sequenced during a study of OX40 agonist ivuxolimab in advanced cancers. About the study: Checkpoint inhibitors had been given previously to roughly 40% of patients. The study, taken as a whole, reports: In the expanded peripheral T cells, antigen specificity was never determined.

Germline CDR1 is SGHTA and CDR2 is FQGNSA. The CDR3 is 14 amino acids. The V segment lost 5 bases and the J segment 7 bases; nucleotides outside the gene matches: 8. The table came from immunoSEQ multiplex PCR; TCRdb's copy has only in-frame clones and leaves some out. This sample has just under 65,000 clones, with about 81% found just once. This clone was seen only a few times. Its antigen is unidentified. The V and J genes are TRBV7-2 and TRBJ1-2; 9 bases match TRBD1. The sample consisted of CD4+ or CD8+ T cells sorted from blood, taken in a trial of the OX40 agonist ivuxolimab. The sequence derives from an adult with an advanced solid tumor such as melanoma, head and neck, liver or kidney cancer. CDR3 bases: TGTGCCAGCAGCGAAAGCCGGGACAGGGCTGGCTACACCTTC. It yields the protein CASSESRDRAGYTF.